Listed here is a single TCR beta chain. The antigen is not known. This sample is drawn from a study of lymphopenia after photon versus proton radiotherapy. Findings and caveats of the study: Survival link was tested only in deceased patients; proton benefit remains a possibility.

Profiled with immunoSEQ multiplex PCR; TCRdb holds only in-frame clones, not every one. The data contain 50,000 to 60,000 clones, around 90% of them singletons. Germline CDR1 is SGHAT and CDR2 is FQNNGV. J gave up 7 bases and V 4 bases, and 12 bases lay outside the gene matches. The CDR3 covers 16 residues. The sequence derives from a woman in her thirties or forties with cholangiocarcinoma. The gene calls are TRBV11-2 and TRBJ2-3; 9 bases are a match to TRBD2. This sample comprised peripheral blood, obtained from a patient treated with photon-based radiotherapy. This CDR3 is CASSSFEAGGLYTQYF. DNA for the CDR3: TGTGCCAGCAGCTCGTTTGAAGCGGGGGGCCTCTATACGCAGTATTTT. Based on the CDR3 plus reference TRBV11-2 and TRBJ2-3, the full variable domain is EAGVAQSPRYKIIEKRQSVAFWCNPISGHATLYWYQQILGQGPKLLIQFQNNGVVDDSQLPKDRFSAERLKGVDSTLKIQPAKLEDSAVYLCASSSFEAGGLYTQYFGPGTRLTVL.